This entry lists 6 T cell receptor beta chains sequenced from one sample in a study of T-cell reconstitution after alpha-beta-depleted transplantation in children. During its preparation, the TCRbeta library received unique molecular identifiers. TCRdb passed the PCR reads through MiXCR, listing each CDR3 protein once. The table has approximately 520,000 distinct CDR3 sequences, roughly 11% seen once; the top ten hold around 13%. The sample consisted of PBMCs, mostly from graft donor cells, taken 180 days after TCRalphabeta/CD19-depleted stem cell transplant. All receptors derive from a female patient aged 2-15 years who had a stem cell transplant for aplastic anemia, so the T cells may come from the graft donor.

In this sample, this clonotype turned up a few times. J is TRBJ2-1 and V is TRBV18; 14 positions match TRBD2. CDR3 length: 17 residues. V shed 4 bases, J shed 7 bases, and the junction held 9 bases outside the gene matches. Germline assignment: CDR1 KGHSH and CDR2 LQKENI. The CDR3 DNA is TGTGCCAGCTCACTAGCCGGGACTAGCGGGAGTTTTAATGAGCAGTTCTTC. It encodes CASSLAGTSGSFNEQFF. Filled out from reference TRBV18 and TRBJ2-1, the complete variable domain reads NAGVMQNPRHLVRRRGQEARLRCSPMKGHSHVYWYRQLPEEGLKFMVYLQKENIIDESGMPKERFSAEFPKEGPSILRIQQVVRGDSAAYFCASSLAGTSGSFNEQFFGPGTRLTVL.

This clonotype was seen a few times. The gene calls are TRBV5-1 and TRBJ1-1; possible D gene TRBD1, 5 bases. The CDR3 has 15 residues. Trimming took off 3 bases at V and 6 bases at J, with 18 bases between the two ends. Germline CDR1 and CDR2: SGHRS and YFSETQ. The CDR3, as DNA: TGCGCCAGCAGCTCCCCCGGGCCTCAGGGACCTGAAGCTTTCTTT. Its translation: CASSSPGPQGPEAFF.

The V gene is TRBV29-1, the J gene TRBJ1-2, with 7 bases aligning to TRBD1. With V trimmed by 6 bases and J by 5 bases, 9 bases remained unmatched. CDR3 length: 13 amino acids. Germline CDR1 SQVTM, CDR2 ANQGSEA. The CDR3 coding sequence is TGCAGCGTCGGGACAGACCTGTGGTATGGCTACACCTTC. Its translation: CSVGTDLWYGYTF.

This clonotype appeared many times. The chain couples TRBV9 to TRBJ2-7, with 8 bases lining up with TRBD1. With V trimmed by 10 bases and J by 1 base, 7 bases remained unmatched. CDR1 is SGDLS, CDR2 YYNGEE, per germline. The CDR3 has 13 amino acids. CDR3 residues: CAGDRGFSYEQYF. The CDR3 DNA is TGTGCCGGAGACAGGGGTTTTTCCTACGAGCAGTACTTC.

This clonotype was found a few times. This chain joins TRBV27 and TRBJ2-1; the D is unclear. The germline V and J ends were trimmed by 3 bases and 6 bases, with 12 bases remaining between them. From germline, CDR1 is MNHEY and CDR2 SMNVEV (reference sequence). This CDR3 region has 14 residues. The CDR3 region is CASSLSWFRNEQFF. DNA for the CDR3: TGTGCCAGCAGTTTGTCGTGGTTCCGCAATGAGCAGTTCTTC.

This clonotype was observed a handful of times. The chain links TRBV6-1 to TRBJ1-2, with TRBD1 as a possible D gene (5 bases). Germline V CDR1 and CDR2: MNHNS, SASEGT. V lost 6 bases to trimming and J lost 5 bases, with 16 bases between them. The CDR3 has 14 residues. The CDR3 DNA follows: TGTGCCAGCAGCCCGGGACGAGACGTTTATGGCTACACCTTC. The encoded protein is CASSPGRDVYGYTF.